What follows are 29 T cell receptor beta chains derived from one specimen sequenced in a study of control samples from healthy donors and cancer patients. Clones were read by immunoSEQ multiplex PCR, and TCRdb kept only the in-frame ones, dropping some. The sample yields about 150,000 clones, around 88% seen once. The source material was blood. The receptors were sampled from a young man in good health.

This clone came up once. V gene TRBV5-4 combines with J gene TRBJ2-3; TRBD1 might be the D (7 bases). Germline CDR1 and CDR2: SGHNT and YYREEE (reference sequence). The CDR3 length is 16 residues. Trimming cost V 4 bases and J 6 bases, with 21 bases left between them. The CDR3, as DNA: TGTGCCAGCAGCGGGAGGACAGGCAGTGGGGTGGATACGCAGTATTTT. Its translation: CASSGRTGSGVDTQYF.

The rearrangement uses TRBV10-2 and TRBJ1-5; D ambiguous. In germline, CDR1 is WSHSY, CDR2 SAAADI. The CDR3 consists of 15 residues. The germline V and J ends were trimmed by 6 bases and 7 bases, with 19 bases remaining between them. The CDR3 nucleotides are TGCGCCAGCAGGGGAGCCAGGACGGAAAAACAGCCCCAGCATTTT. Protein product: CASRGARTEKQPQHF.

This clone was observed a single time. The chain couples TRBV6-1 to TRBJ2-7; 8 bases fit TRBD1. The CDR3 is made up of 16 amino acids. V trimming: 2 bases; J trimming: 0 bases; junction bases outside the gene matches: 6. Germline V gene sequence: CDR1 MNHNS, CDR2 SASEGT. The CDR3 DNA sequence: TGTGCCAGCAGTGAACTCCCGACAGGGGACTCCTACGAGCAGTACTTC. Its translation: CASSELPTGDSYEQYF.

CDR3 coding DNA: TGTGCCAGCAGCTTCCGGGACCGCCCGGAGACCCAGTACTTC. Its translation is CASSFRDRPETQYF. This sequence joins TRBV21-1 and TRBJ2-5. TRBV21-1 is shown as a pseudogene. The CDR3 contains 14 residues.

The chain joins TRBV25-1 to TRBJ1-1; D is uncertain. Trimming stripped 5 bases from V and 3 bases from J, with 16 bases between. Germline V gene data show CDR1 as MGHDK and CDR2 as SYGVNS. The CDR3 consists of 15 residues. The CDR3 spells CASSPLNEGDTEAFF. CDR3 nucleotides: TGTGCCAGCAGTCCCCTTAATGAAGGTGACACTGAAGCTTTCTTT.

V is TRBV19 and J is TRBJ1-3, with D uncertain. In germline, CDR1 is LNHDA, CDR2 SQIVND (reference sequence). The CDR3 contains 14 residues. Trimming cost V 5 bases and J 0 bases, with 8 bases left between them. CDR3 nucleotide sequence: TGTGCCAGTAGTGCTGGAATCTCTGGAAACACCATATATTTT. Residues: CASSAGISGNTIYF.

This chain joins TRBV27 and TRBJ1-2, with a possible D match to TRBD1 (5 bases). Germline V CDR1 and CDR2: MNHEY, SMNVEV (reference sequence). This CDR3 has 12 residues. Deletions cut 4 bases from V and 8 bases from J, with 11 bases between. CDR3 nucleotides: TGTGCCAGCAGTTCAGGGTTACGCGGCTACACCTTC. Translation gives CASSSGLRGYTF.

The V and J genes are TRBV5-6 and TRBJ1-6; D is unresolved. Germline V gives CDR1 SGHDT, CDR2 YYEEEE. The CDR3 consists of 9 residues. The germline V and J ends were trimmed by 8 bases and 12 bases, with 6 bases remaining between them. DNA for the CDR3: TGTGCCAGGGAAGGACCCCTCCACTTT. The encoded protein is CAREGPLHF.

This sequence joins TRBV27 and TRBJ2-2; 9 bases are shared with TRBD2. After removal of 0 bases from V and 0 bases from J, the junction contained 11 bases not matched to a gene. CDR1 is MNHEY, CDR2 SMNVEV, per germline (reference sequence). The CDR3 covers 20 residues. CDR3 residues: CASSLSRPLAGWANTGELFF. Here the CDR3 DNA reads TGTGCCAGCAGTTTATCGCGCCCGCTAGCGGGGTGGGCGAACACCGGGGAGCTGTTTTTT.

The rearrangement joins TRBV12-3 or TRBV12-4 to TRBJ2-7; D remains unclear. Trimming shortened V by 0 bases and J by 4 bases, and 7 bases separated the two germline ends. The CDR3 loop spans 13 amino acids. The CDR3 DNA follows: TGTGCCAGCAGTTTAGCGGAAGGATACGAGCAGTACTTC. Translated: CASSLAEGYEQYF.

This clone appeared once. This chain links TRBV5-6 with TRBJ2-2, with TRBD1 as a possible D gene (5 bases). The CDR3 has 14 amino acids. Germline lookup yields CDR1 SGHDT and CDR2 YYEEEE. V lost 9 bases and J 1 base, leaving 13 bases between the germline ends. CDR3 DNA: TGTGCCACCACTAACACAGGGAACACCGGGGAGCTGTTTTTT. Its translation: CATTNTGNTGELFF. The full variable domain, its missing parts supplied by reference TRBV5-6 and TRBJ2-2, is DAGVTQSPTHLIKTRGQQVTLRCSPKSGHDTVSWYQQALGQGPQFIFQYYEEEERQRGNFPDRFSGHQFPNYSSELNVNALLLGDSALYLCATTNTGNTGELFFGEGSRLTVL.

This sequence joins TRBV9 and TRBJ2-7, with D tentatively TRBD2 (6 bases). This CDR3 has 14 residues. Trimming left V 0 bases short and J 2 bases short, with 9 bases between. Germline values: CDR1 SGDLS, CDR2 YYNGEE. The DNA for the CDR3 is TGTGCCAGCAGCGTAGACGGGGGTACCTACGAGCAGTACTTC. As protein: CASSVDGGTYEQYF.

This rearrangement joins TRBV29-1 to TRBJ2-7; D is undetermined. Germline V gene sequence: CDR1 SQVTM, CDR2 ANQGSEA. The ends were cut back, 8 bases at V and 0 bases at J, with 20 bases in the middle. The CDR3 is 15 residues long. The CDR3 here is CSPEPQAVYSYEQYF. Written as DNA, the CDR3 is TGCAGCCCTGAGCCCCAGGCAGTTTACTCCTACGAGCAGTACTTC.

The V and J genes are TRBV19 and TRBJ1-5; TRBD1 agrees at 8 bases. V gave up 8 bases and J gave up 3 bases; unmatched junction bases: 15. The CDR3 has 17 amino acids. Germline V gene lookup returns CDR1 LNHDA and CDR2 SQIVND (reference sequence). The CDR3, as DNA: TGTGCCAGTGCTCCGGCCCGGACAGGGTTGAACAATCAGCCCCAGCATTTT. Translated, it gives CASAPARTGLNNQPQHF.

The J gene is TRBJ2-3, the V gene TRBV3-1 (or the pseudogene TRBV3-2); 7 nucleotides align to TRBD2. The germline V gene encodes CDR1 LGHDT and CDR2 YNNKEL (reference sequence). The V segment lost 8 bases and the J segment 5 bases; nucleotides outside the gene matches: 7. The CDR3 loop spans 13 amino acids. The CDR3 DNA follows: TGTGCCAGCGGCAGCGGGGTTGGAGATACGCAGTATTTT. This sequence encodes CASGSGVGDTQYF.

A single count supports this clone. The V gene is TRBV28, the J gene TRBJ1-6; D is uncertain. Trimming cost V 4 bases and J 6 bases, with 10 bases left between them. Germline-derived CDR1 and CDR2 are MDHEN and SYDVKM. This CDR3 has 14 residues. CDR3 amino acids: CASSSPSTNSPLHF. The CDR3 DNA follows: TGTGCCAGCAGTTCCCCCAGCACTAATTCACCCCTCCACTTT.

The CDR3 sequence: CASSSHPDNEQFF. CDR3 DNA: TGTGCCAGCAGCTCCCATCCTGACAATGAGCAGTTCTTC. This sequence joins TRBV9 and TRBJ2-1; no definite D call. The CDR3 is 13 residues long. Germline V lookup: CDR1 SGDLS, CDR2 YYNGEE. The V gene lost 4 bases and the J gene lost 5 bases, with 10 bases spanning the gap.

The chain couples TRBV27 to TRBJ2-2; 12 nucleotides agree with TRBD2. The CDR3 is 16 residues long. V lost 6 bases to trimming and J lost 5 bases; unmatched junction nucleotides: 7. The germline gives CDR1 MNHEY, CDR2 SMNVEV (reference sequence). The CDR3: CASRPGLAGNTGELFF. The CDR3 DNA follows: TGTGCCAGCAGGCCCGGACTAGCGGGGAATACCGGGGAGCTGTTTTTT.

The rearrangement uses TRBV7-2 and TRBJ2-7; no reliable D call. In germline, CDR1 is SGHTA, CDR2 FQGNSA. V was pared by 5 bases and J by 1 base, with 3 bases between. The CDR3 is made up of 11 amino acids. CDR3: CASSASYEQYF. CDR3 nucleotides: TGTGCCAGCAGCGCTTCCTACGAGCAGTACTTC.

The J gene is TRBJ1-1, the V gene TRBV11-3; D is perhaps TRBD1 (6 bases). Germline loops: CDR1 SGHNT, CDR2 YENEEA. This CDR3 has 21 residues. The V end lost 0 bases, the J end lost 1 base, and 27 bases lay between the germline ends. CDR3 nucleotide sequence: TGTGCCAGCAGCTTAGAGTTCGGCGGGCAGGGGCGGTCCGAACCGAACACTGAAGCTTTCTTT. This codes for CASSLEFGGQGRSEPNTEAFF.

The rearrangement joins TRBV7-6 to TRBJ1-2; D is unresolved. V was trimmed by 5 bases and J by 3 bases, leaving 10 bases between them. CDR3 length equals 13 residues. Germline V gene lookup returns CDR1 SGHVS and CDR2 FNYEAQ. The CDR3 here is CASSATVDYGYTF. The CDR3 coding sequence is TGTGCCAGCAGCGCGACGGTGGACTATGGCTACACCTTC.

DNA for the CDR3: TGTGCCAGCAGCTTCGGCAGGGGGGTCGAGCAGTACTTC. It specifies CASSFGRGVEQYF. The rearrangement joins TRBV7-8 to TRBJ2-7, with TRBD1 as a possible D gene (7 bases). In germline, CDR1 is SGHVS, CDR2 FQNEAQ. This CDR3 spans 13 amino acids. V was pared by 3 bases and J by 6 bases, with 12 bases between.

The V gene is TRBV5-1, the J gene TRBJ2-7, with TRBD2 matching 9 bases. Germline values: CDR1 SGHRS, CDR2 YFSETQ. The CDR3 totals 15 residues. V was pared by 0 bases and J by 2 bases, with 3 bases of the junction left unmatched. CDR3 residues: CASSLVSSGAYEQYF. CDR3 bases: TGCGCCAGCAGCTTGGTGTCTAGCGGGGCCTACGAGCAGTACTTC.

In its sample, this clone was seen once. The rearrangement joins TRBV7-3 to TRBJ2-1; D gene uncertain. Trimming took 1 base from V and 6 from J, leaving 10 bases between them. CDR3 length: 14 amino acids. Germline values: CDR1 SGHTA, CDR2 FQGTGA. CDR3 DNA sequence: TGTGCCAGCAGCTTAAATATAGGGCCCAATGAGCAGTTCTTC. The encoded protein is CASSLNIGPNEQFF.

The CDR3 DNA is TGTGCCAGCAGTTCAGGGTCAGGGGACCAAGAGACCCAGTACTTC. Translation: CASSSGSGDQETQYF. V and J are TRBV28 and TRBJ2-5; D might be TRBD1 (6 bases). The germline gives CDR1 MDHEN, CDR2 SYDVKM. Trimming took 4 bases from V and 0 from J, leaving 12 bases between them. This CDR3 comprises 15 residues. The full variable domain, completed using reference TRBV28 and TRBJ2-5, is DVKVTQSSRYLVKRTGEKVFLECVQDMDHENMFWYRQDPGLGLRLIYFSYDVKMKEKGDIPEGYSVSREKKERFSLILESASTNQTSMYLCASSSGSGDQETQYFGPGTRLLVL.

The CDR3 sequence is CASSSRTSGGRGDTQYF. The CDR3 nucleotides read TGCGCCAGCAGCTCGCGGACTAGCGGGGGCCGGGGAGATACGCAGTATTTT. The chain combines TRBV5-1 with TRBJ2-3; 13 nucleotides agree with TRBD2. Germline V gene sequence: CDR1 SGHRS, CDR2 YFSETQ. This CDR3 is built from 17 residues. Unmatched junction bases numbered 9, after V lost 3 bases and J lost 5 bases. The full variable domain, its missing parts supplied by reference TRBV5-1 and TRBJ2-3, is KAGVTQTPRYLIKTRGQQVTLSCSPISGHRSVSWYQQTPGQGLQFLFEYFSETQRNKGNFPGRFSGRQFSNSRSEMNVSTLELGDSALYLCASSSRTSGGRGDTQYFGPGTRLTVL.

The chain is built from TRBV4-2 and TRBJ2-7, with TRBD2 matching 7 bases. V lost 1 base to trimming and J lost 0 bases; unmatched junction nucleotides: 3. Per the germline V gene, CDR1 is LGHNA and CDR2 is YNFKEQ. The CDR3 is 15 amino acids. The CDR3 is CASSQAASGSYEQYF. CDR3 nucleotide sequence: TGTGCCAGCAGCCAAGCGGCTAGCGGCTCCTACGAGCAGTACTTC.

The chain combines TRBV5-1 with TRBJ2-1; no firm D call. CDR1 and CDR2 (germline): SGHRS, YFSETQ. V was clipped by 0 bases and J by 4 bases, with 8 bases between them. This CDR3 region has 14 residues. The CDR3 region has the DNA TGCGCCAGCAGCTTGGGGGGAAGTTACAATGAGCAGTTCTTC. Translated, it gives CASSLGGSYNEQFF.

The chain carries TRBV7-7 and TRBJ2-2; 9 bases map to TRBD1. V lost 5 bases to trimming and J lost 5 bases; unmatched junction nucleotides: 9. There are 16 residues in the CDR3. Looked up from germline, CDR1 is SSHAT and CDR2 is FNYEAQ (reference sequence). Here the CDR3 reads CASSVTGTGLTGELFF. The CDR3 bases are TGTGCCAGCAGCGTTACCGGGACAGGGTTAACCGGGGAGCTGTTTTTT.